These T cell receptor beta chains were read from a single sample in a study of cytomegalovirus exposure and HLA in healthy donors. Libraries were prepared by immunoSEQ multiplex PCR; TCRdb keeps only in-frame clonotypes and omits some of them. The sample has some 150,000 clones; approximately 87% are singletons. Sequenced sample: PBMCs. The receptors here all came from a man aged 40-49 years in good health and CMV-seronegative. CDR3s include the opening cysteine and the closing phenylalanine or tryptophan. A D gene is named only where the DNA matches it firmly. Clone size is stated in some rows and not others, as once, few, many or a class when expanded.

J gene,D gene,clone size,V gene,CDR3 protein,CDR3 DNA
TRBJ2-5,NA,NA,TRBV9,CASSAATRRKETQYF,TGTGCCAGCAGCGCCGCGACACGCCGAAAAGAGACCCAGTACTTC
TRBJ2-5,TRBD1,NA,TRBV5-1,CASSRTGGEETQYF,TGCGCCAGCAGTCGGACAGGGGGCGAAGAGACCCAGTACTTC
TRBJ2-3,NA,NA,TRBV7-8,CASSQSSVSTDTQYF,TGTGCCAGCAGCCAATCTAGCGTTAGCACAGATACGCAGTATTTT
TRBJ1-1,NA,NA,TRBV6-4,CASSKEGYTEAFF,TGTGCCAGCAGCAAAGAGGGATACACTGAAGCTTTCTTT
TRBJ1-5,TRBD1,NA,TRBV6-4,CASSEIRQGAGTVNQPQHF,TGTGCCAGCAGTGAAATTCGACAGGGCGCAGGGACGGTCAATCAGCCCCAGCATTTT
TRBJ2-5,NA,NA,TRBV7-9,CASSLDWAGLQETQYF,TGTGCCAGCAGCTTAGATTGGGCGGGCCTCCAAGAGACCCAGTACTTC
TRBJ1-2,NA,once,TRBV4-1,CASSSRTVPRGYTF,TGCGCCAGCAGCTCCCGGACTGTCCCTCGTGGCTACACCTTC
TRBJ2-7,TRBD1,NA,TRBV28,CASSLSAAGTGFVKQYF,TGTGCCAGCAGTTTAAGCGCCGCCGGGACAGGGTTTGTCAAGCAGTACTTC
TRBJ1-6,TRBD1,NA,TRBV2,CASSLVMDRRRALHF,TGTGCCAGCAGCCTTGTTATGGACAGGCGTAGGGCCCTCCACTTT
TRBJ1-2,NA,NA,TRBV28,CASRGGYGYTF,TGTGCCAGCCGCGGAGGATATGGCTACACCTTC
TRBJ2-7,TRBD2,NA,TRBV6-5,CASKKDGGSSYEQYF,TGTGCCAGCAAAAAGGACGGGGGGTCCTCCTACGAGCAGTACTTC
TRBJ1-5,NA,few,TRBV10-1,CASSPSGTNSNQPQHF,TGCGCCAGCAGTCCCTCCGGGACAAATAGCAATCAGCCCCAGCATTTT
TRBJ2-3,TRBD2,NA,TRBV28,CASSFGTSGGAGSTDTQYF,TGTGCCAGCAGCTTCGGGACTAGCGGGGGGGCGGGGAGCACAGATACGCAGTATTTT
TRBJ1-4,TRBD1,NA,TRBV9,CASSLTGVGEKLFF,TGTGCCAGCAGCCTAACAGGGGTGGGTGAAAAACTGTTTTTT
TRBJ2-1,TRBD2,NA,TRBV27,CASSFGTSGNNEQFF,TGTGCCAGCAGTTTCGGGACTAGCGGGAACAATGAGCAGTTCTTC
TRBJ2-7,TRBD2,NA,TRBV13,CASRPSGSGEQYF,TGTGCCAGCAGACCCAGCGGGAGTGGCGAGCAGTACTTC
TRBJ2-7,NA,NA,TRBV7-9,CASSLMALDEQYF,TGTGCCAGCAGCTTAATGGCTCTTGACGAGCAGTACTTC
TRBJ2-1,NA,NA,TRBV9,CASSVEGRVFNEQFF,TGTGCCAGCAGCGTAGAAGGCAGGGTGTTCAATGAGCAGTTCTTC
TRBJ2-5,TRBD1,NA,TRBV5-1,CASSSETGFQYF,TGCGCCAGCAGCTCCGAGACAGGGTTCCAGTACTTC
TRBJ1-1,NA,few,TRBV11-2,CASSLGLGTEAFF,TGTGCCAGCAGCTTGGGGCTGGGCACTGAAGCTTTCTTT
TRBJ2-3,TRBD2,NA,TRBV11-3,CASSRGLAGDLDTQYF,TGTGCCAGCAGCCGGGGACTAGCGGGAGATCTAGATACGCAGTATTTT
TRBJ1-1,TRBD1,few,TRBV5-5,CASSLGTGGYQGTEAFF,TGTGCCAGCAGCTTGGGGACAGGGGGCTATCAGGGCACTGAAGCTTTCTTT
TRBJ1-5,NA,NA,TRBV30,CAWSRREYQPQHF,TGTGCCTGGAGTCGCAGGGAATATCAGCCCCAGCATTTT
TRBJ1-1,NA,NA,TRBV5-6,CASSLGEGTEAFF,TGTGCCAGCAGCTTGGGGGAGGGTACTGAAGCTTTCTTT
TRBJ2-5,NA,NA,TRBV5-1,CASSLGTLQETQYF,TGCGCCAGCAGCCTCGGGACACTTCAAGAGACCCAGTACTTC
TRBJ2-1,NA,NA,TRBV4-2,CASSQEATGSYNEQFF,TGTGCCAGCAGCCAAGAAGCGACGGGATCCTACAATGAGCAGTTCTTC
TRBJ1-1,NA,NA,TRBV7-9,CASSLRDTEAFF,TGTGCCAGCAGCTTACGGGATACCGAAGCTTTCTTT
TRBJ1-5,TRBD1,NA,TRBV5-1,CASSRTGEGNQPQHF,TGCGCCAGCAGCCGGACAGGGGAGGGCAATCAGCCCCAGCATTTT
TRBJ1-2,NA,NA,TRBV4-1,CASSQEQSFYGYTF,TGCGCCAGCAGCCAAGAACAGAGCTTTTATGGCTACACCTTC
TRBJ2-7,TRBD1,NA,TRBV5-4,CASSFDRGLEQYF,TGTGCCAGCAGCTTCGACAGGGGGCTTGAGCAGTACTTC
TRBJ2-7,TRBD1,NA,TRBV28,CASSSTGQGAYEQYF,TGTGCCAGCAGTTCGACGGGACAGGGGGCCTACGAGCAGTACTTC
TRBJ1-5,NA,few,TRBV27,CASSFSRVGNQPQHF,TGTGCCAGCAGTTTTTCCAGGGTTGGCAATCAGCCCCAGCATTTT
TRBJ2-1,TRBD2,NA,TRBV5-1,CASSLPGLAEYNEQFF,TGCGCCAGCAGCTTGCCGGGACTAGCGGAATACAATGAGCAGTTCTTC
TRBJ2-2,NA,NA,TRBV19,CASSISGGGELFF,TGTGCCAGTAGTATATCGGGTGGCGGGGAGCTGTTTTTT
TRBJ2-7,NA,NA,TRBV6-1,CASSEARNLWEQYF,TGTGCCAGCAGTGAAGCGCGGAACCTCTGGGAGCAGTACTTC
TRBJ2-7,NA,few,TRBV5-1,CASSLNRDYEQYF,TGCGCCAGCAGCTTGAATAGGGACTACGAGCAGTACTTC
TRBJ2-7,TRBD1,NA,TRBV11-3,CASSHRDRVHEQYF,TGTGCCAGCAGCCACCGGGACAGGGTCCACGAGCAGTACTTC
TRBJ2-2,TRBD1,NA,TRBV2,CASRKQGADGELFF,TGTGCCAGCAGGAAACAGGGGGCAGACGGGGAGCTGTTTTTT
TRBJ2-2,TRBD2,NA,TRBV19,CASSSGTSGRAGELFF,TGTGCCAGTAGTTCGGGGACTAGCGGGAGGGCCGGGGAGCTGTTTTTT
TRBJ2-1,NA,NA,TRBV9,CASSVEEYPNSYNEQFF,TGTGCCAGCAGCGTAGAGGAGTACCCTAACTCCTACAATGAGCAGTTCTTC
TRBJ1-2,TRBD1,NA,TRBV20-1,CSGTGGDGYTF,TGCAGTGGGACAGGGGGCGATGGCTACACCTTC
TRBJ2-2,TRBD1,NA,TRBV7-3,CASSWTGGEAGELFF,TGTGCCAGCAGCTGGACAGGGGGTGAAGCCGGGGAGCTGTTTTTT
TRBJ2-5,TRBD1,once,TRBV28,CASSLMRGPQYF,TGTGCCAGCAGTTTAATGAGGGGGCCCCAGTACTTC
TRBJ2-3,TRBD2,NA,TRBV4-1,CASSRASGGAGDTQYF,TGCGCCAGCAGCCGAGCTAGCGGGGGGGCGGGAGATACGCAGTATTTT
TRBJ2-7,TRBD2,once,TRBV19,CASSKTSGRREQYF,TGTGCCAGTAGTAAGACTAGCGGGAGACGGGAGCAGTACTTC
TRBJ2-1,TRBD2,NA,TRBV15,CATSTGLELYNEQFF,TGTGCCACCAGCACGGGACTAGAGCTCTACAATGAGCAGTTCTTC
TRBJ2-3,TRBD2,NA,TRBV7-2,CASSPGLASTDTQYF,TGTGCCAGCAGCCCGGGACTAGCGTCCACAGATACGCAGTATTTT
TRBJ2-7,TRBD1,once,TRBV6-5,CASSYSKQGLSYEQYF,TGTGCCAGCAGTTACTCGAAACAGGGGTTATCCTACGAGCAGTACTTC
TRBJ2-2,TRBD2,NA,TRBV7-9,CSSIKLGLAGVVGTGELFF,TGTTCCAGCATCAAACTTGGACTAGCCGGGGTAGTTGGCACCGGGGAGCTGTTTTTT
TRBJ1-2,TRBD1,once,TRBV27,CASSAGGFWGYGYTF,TGTGCCAGCAGCGCAGGGGGGTTTTGGGGCTATGGCTACACCTTC
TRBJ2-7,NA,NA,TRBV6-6,CASSYGYSEQYF,TGTGCCAGCAGTTACGGTTACTCCGAGCAGTACTTC
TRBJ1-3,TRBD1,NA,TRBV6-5,CASSTTGASGNTIYF,TGTGCCAGCAGTACGACAGGGGCTTCTGGAAACACCATATATTTT
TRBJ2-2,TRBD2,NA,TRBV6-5,CASTTIAGGAGELFF,TGTGCCAGCACTACGATAGCGGGAGGGGCCGGAGAGCTGTTTTTT
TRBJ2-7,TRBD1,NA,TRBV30,CAWTDRDEQYF,TGTGCCTGGACGGACAGGGACGAGCAGTACTTC
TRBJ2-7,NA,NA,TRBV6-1,CASSPIELAQQYF,TGTGCCAGCAGCCCCATCGAGTTAGCGCAGCAGTACTTC
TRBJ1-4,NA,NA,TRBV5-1,CASSLAGSSAEKLFF,TGCGCCAGCAGCTTGGCCGGGTCATCGGCTGAAAAACTGTTTTTT
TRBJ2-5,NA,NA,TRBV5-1,CASSLGRGGETQYF,TGCGCCAGCAGCCTGGGCCGGGGTGGAGAGACCCAGTACTTC